This T cell receptor (beta chain) was obtained from a study of blood T cell repertoires in COVID-19. Overall study context: Material from acute and convalescent COVID-19 was sourced from the United States, Italy and Spain. T cells, B-cell-depleted T cells, or PBMCs supplied cDNA or gDNA.

Clones were read by immunoSEQ multiplex PCR, and TCRdb kept only the in-frame ones, dropping some. The table shows roughly 240,000 clones, with 88% occurring only once. Germline V gene lookup returns CDR1 LNHNV and CDR2 YYDKDF (reference sequence). The CDR3 is 15 residues long. Trimming removed 0 bases from V and 3 bases from J, with 8 bases in between. This clonotype was obtained from a woman between 35 and 50 years old with acute COVID-19. The chain combines TRBV15 with TRBJ2-2, with a possible D match to TRBD1 (5 bases). The sample taken for sequencing was PBMCs or T cells enriched from blood (not recorded which). The DNA of the CDR3 is TGTGCCACCAGCAGAGAGGGGCAGTACACCGGGGAGCTGTTTTTT. Its translation: CATSREGQYTGELFF.